The 32 T cell receptor beta chains listed next were all sequenced from one sample in a study of shared clonotypes between healthy human individuals. Libraries were prepared by immunoSEQ multiplex PCR; TCRdb keeps only in-frame clonotypes and omits some of them. The sample records over a million clones, approximately 80% being singletons. Material for sequencing was memory CD4+ T cells from PBMCs. The subset is: CD45RA-negative fraction. The receptor set was obtained from a man between 18 and 29 years old in good health. Some clones in this sample may be carry-over from other donors' samples.

The rearrangement joins TRBV7-9 to TRBJ2-3; tentatively, D is TRBD2 (6 bases). From germline, CDR1 is SEHNR and CDR2 FQNEAQ (reference sequence). The CDR3 is 16 residues long. V lost 5 bases, J lost 6 bases, and 21 bases lay in between. CDR3 DNA: TGTGCCAGCAGCCCGTGGACTGGTGGAGGGGCGGATACGCAGTATTTT. As protein: CASSPWTGGGADTQYF.

The rearrangement joins TRBV18 to TRBJ2-1; 10 bases line up with TRBD2. The CDR3 is made up of 16 amino acids. V lost 3 bases, J lost 4 bases, and 6 bases stayed unmatched. Germline V gene lookup returns CDR1 KGHSH and CDR2 LQKENI. The CDR3 protein is CASSPTRTSGYNEQFF. In DNA, the CDR3 is TGTGCCAGCTCACCTACACGGACTAGCGGTTACAATGAGCAGTTCTTC.

This chain joins TRBV11-2 and TRBJ2-7; D unclear. Germline loops: CDR1 SGHAT, CDR2 FQNNGV. The CDR3 contains 16 residues. Deletions cut 1 base from V and 6 bases from J, with 19 bases between. CDR3 DNA sequence: TGTGCCAGCAGCTTAGTTTTGGGATTACCTGAGCGCGAGCAGTACTTC. Translated: CASSLVLGLPEREQYF.

On this clone itself: The sample contains more than one DNA sequence encoding this CDR3. The gene calls are TRBV28 and TRBJ1-2; D unresolved. Germline loops: CDR1 MDHEN, CDR2 SYDVKM. With 3 bases removed from V and 8 bases from J, the gap between germline ends came to 10 bases. The CDR3 loop spans 12 amino acids. CDR3 protein: CASSLRVYGYTF. CDR3 nucleotides: TGTGCCAGCAGTTTGCGGGTGTACGGCTACACCTTC.

The chain employs TRBV5-5 and TRBJ1-2; no firm D call. Germline CDR1 SGHKS, CDR2 YYEKEE (reference sequence). The CDR3 has 16 residues. Trimming took off 0 bases at V and 2 bases at J, with 14 bases between the two ends. The CDR3 here is CASSLVAGPSNYGYTF. The CDR3 DNA reads TGTGCCAGCAGCTTGGTTGCGGGCCCCTCAAACTATGGCTACACCTTC. Drawing the rest from reference TRBV5-5 and TRBJ1-2, the complete variable domain is DAGVTQSPTHLIKTRGQQVTLRCSPISGHKSVSWYQQVLGQGPQFIFQYYEKEERGRGNFPDRFSARQFPNYSSELNVNALLLGDSALYLCASSLVAGPSNYGYTFGSGTRLTVV.

V and J are TRBV6-5 and TRBJ1-2; TRBD1 matches 9 bases. Trimming at V came to 6 bases and at J to 8 bases, leaving 10 bases not matched to a gene. The germline V gene has CDR1 MNHEY and CDR2 SVGAGI. The CDR3 covers 14 residues. The DNA for the CDR3 is TGTGCCAGCAGAAGCACCGGGACAGGGTACGGCTACACCTTC. This encodes CASRSTGTGYGYTF.

The chain carries TRBV2 and TRBJ1-2; TRBD1 agrees at 10 bases. The CDR3 runs to 16 residues. Germline lookup yields CDR1 SNHLY and CDR2 FYNNEI. With 5 bases clipped from V and 0 bases from J, the junction kept 6 bases outside the gene matches. CDR3 in amino acids: CASSRQGAKSNYGYTF. The CDR3, as DNA: TGTGCCAGCAGTAGACAGGGGGCGAAGTCTAACTATGGCTACACCTTC.

This clone was counted a few times. This sequence joins TRBV28 and TRBJ1-5; 9 nucleotides match TRBD1. Germline trimming cut 7 bases from V and 5 bases from J; bases unmatched to any gene: 9. Per germline, CDR1 MDHEN and CDR2 SYDVKM. The CDR3 spans 15 residues. The CDR3 sequence: CASTIPGQGHQPQHF. CDR3 sequence (DNA): TGTGCCAGCACCATTCCGGGACAGGGACATCAGCCCCAGCATTTT.

The chain joins TRBV19 to TRBJ2-1, with 11 bases matching TRBD2. V gave up 2 bases and J gave up 3 bases; unmatched junction bases: 3. CDR3 size: 16 residues. Germline CDR1 and CDR2: LNHDA and SQIVND (reference sequence). The CDR3 nucleotides read TGTGCCAGTAGTATAACCCTAGCGGGAGGCTACAATGAGCAGTTCTTC. Protein: CASSITLAGGYNEQFF.

This chain links TRBV5-4 with TRBJ1-2, with 8 bases aligning to TRBD1. This CDR3 is built from 13 residues. Germline V gene sequence: CDR1 SGHNT, CDR2 YYREEE (reference sequence). Trimming removed 4 bases from V and 7 bases from J; junction bases left unmatched: 6. In DNA form, the CDR3 reads TGTGCCAGCAGCAAGGGACAGGTGGTTGGCTACACCTTC. Translation: CASSKGQVVGYTF.

J is TRBJ1-5 and V is TRBV6-1, with D hard to call. This CDR3 is built from 15 residues. Germline CDR1 reads MNHNS; CDR2 reads SASEGT. With 3 bases removed from V and 6 bases from J, the gap between germline ends came to 15 bases. The CDR3 DNA reads as TGTGCCAGCAGTGAGGTAGGACTTCCCCTTCAGCCCCAGCATTTT. Protein sequence: CASSEVGLPLQPQHF.

This clone was counted a few times. The chain uses TRBV27 and TRBJ1-5; the D gene is possibly TRBD1 (5 bases). Germline values: CDR1 MNHEY, CDR2 SMNVEV (reference sequence). With 2 bases removed from V and 2 bases from J, the gap between germline ends came to 10 bases. This CDR3 comprises 15 residues. This chain's CDR3 is CASSLRGVGNQPQHF. As DNA, the CDR3 is TGTGCCAGCAGTTTAAGAGGGGTGGGCAATCAGCCCCAGCATTTT.

This clone was counted at least ten times. The rearrangement uses TRBV11-2 and TRBJ1-5; D is uncertain. Trimming pared 5 bases from V and 0 bases from J, leaving 11 bases between. In germline, CDR1 is SGHAT, CDR2 FQNNGV. The CDR3 is 15 amino acids. As DNA, the CDR3 is TGTGCCAGCAGCCTCGACGGAAATAGCAATCAGCCCCAGCATTTT. Encoded protein: CASSLDGNSNQPQHF.

The V call is TRBV18, the J call TRBJ2-7, with TRBD1 identical over 7 bases. Germline V gene lookup returns CDR1 KGHSH and CDR2 LQKENI. CDR3 size: 14 residues. The ends lost 3 bases at V and 0 bases at J; junction bases unmatched: 2. The CDR3 is CASSPTGLSYEQYF. The CDR3 DNA reads as TGTGCCAGCTCACCGACAGGGCTCTCCTACGAGCAGTACTTC.

There are a few counts of this clone. V is TRBV27 and J is TRBJ2-7; D is unresolved. This CDR3 is 14 amino acids long. Germline assignment: CDR1 MNHEY and CDR2 SMNVEV (reference sequence). The germline V and J ends were trimmed by 8 bases and 0 bases, with 14 bases remaining between them. The CDR3 DNA follows: TGTGCCAGCGGCTCCCCCAGCTACTCCTACGAGCAGTACTTC. Translated: CASGSPSYSYEQYF.

The chain links TRBV6-6 to TRBJ2-5; TRBD1 matches at 10 bases. CDR3 length equals 13 residues. Germline V gives CDR1 MNHNY, CDR2 SVGAGI (reference sequence). The V and J ends lost 7 bases and 6 bases, in that order; junction bases with no gene match: 5. The CDR3: CASTSGQGQTQYF. The DNA for the CDR3 is TGTGCCAGCACCTCGGGACAGGGGCAGACCCAGTACTTC.

This clone was recorded many times. This chain joins TRBV9 and TRBJ1-5; 7 bases match TRBD1. Germline V CDR1 and CDR2: SGDLS, YYNGEE. The junction had 3 bases not matched to a gene; V was cut back by 0 bases and J by 3 bases. The CDR3 is made up of 15 amino acids. The CDR3 DNA follows: TGTGCCAGCAGCGTAGGGACAGGTCTCAATCAGCCCCAGCATTTT. It codes for CASSVGTGLNQPQHF. Based on the CDR3 plus reference TRBV9 and TRBJ1-5, the full variable domain is DSGVTQTPKHLITATGQRVTLRCSPRSGDLSVYWYQQSLDQGLQFLIQYYNGEERAKGNILERFSAQQFPDLHSELNLSSLELGDSALYFCASSVGTGLNQPQHFGDGTRLSIL.

The rearrangement joins TRBV28 to TRBJ2-5, with TRBD1 identical over 9 bases. There are 14 residues in the CDR3. Germline trimming cut 5 bases from V and 3 bases from J; bases unmatched to any gene: 4. Germline CDR1 and CDR2: MDHEN and SYDVKM. The CDR3: CASSTQGAEETQYF. Written as DNA, the CDR3 is TGTGCCAGCAGTACACAGGGGGCTGAAGAGACCCAGTACTTC. Combining the CDR3 with reference TRBV28 and TRBJ2-5 gives the whole variable domain DVKVTQSSRYLVKRTGEKVFLECVQDMDHENMFWYRQDPGLGLRLIYFSYDVKMKEKGDIPEGYSVSREKKERFSLILESASTNQTSMYLCASSTQGAEETQYFGPGTRLLVL.

The chain links TRBV5-1 to TRBJ2-7, with D unresolved. The CDR3 has 16 residues. Germline V CDR1 and CDR2: SGHRS, YFSETQ. Trimming shortened V by 0 bases and J by 0 bases, and 13 bases separated the two germline ends. The CDR3, as DNA: TGCGCCAGCAGCTTGGACGCAGGAGTTCCCTCCTACGAGCAGTACTTC. It encodes CASSLDAGVPSYEQYF. Combining the CDR3 with reference TRBV5-1 and TRBJ2-7 gives the whole variable domain KAGVTQTPRYLIKTRGQQVTLSCSPISGHRSVSWYQQTPGQGLQFLFEYFSETQRNKGNFPGRFSGRQFSNSRSEMNVSTLELGDSALYLCASSLDAGVPSYEQYFGPGTRLTVT.

The V and J genes are TRBV7-3 and TRBJ2-2, with D hard to call. V was clipped by 4 bases and J by 2 bases, with 5 bases between them. The CDR3 consists of 13 residues. Germline CDR1 reads SGHTA; CDR2 reads FQGTGA. The CDR3 region has the DNA TGTGCCAGCAGCTCGATTAACACCGGGGAGCTGTTTTTT. Translating it yields CASSSINTGELFF.

The chain is built from TRBV5-1 and TRBJ2-2; D is uncertain. CDR1 and CDR2 from the germline V gene are SGHRS and YFSETQ. CDR3 length equals 15 residues. Trimming removed 0 bases at V and 8 bases at J, with 14 bases between. The CDR3 region has the DNA TGCGCCAGCAGCTTGGTGCAGCCCGTGTCGGGGGAGCTGTTTTTT. Its translation is CASSLVQPVSGELFF.

The CDR3 nucleotides read TGTGCCAGCAGCCTAGCCAATGAGCAGTTCTTC. Its protein is CASSLANEQFF. The chain combines TRBV25-1 with TRBJ2-1; D is perhaps TRBD2 (5 bases). Germline V gene lookup returns CDR1 MGHDK and CDR2 SYGVNS. The V end was cut by 6 bases, the J end by 6 bases, with 6 bases between. The CDR3 loop spans 11 amino acids.

This sequence joins TRBV11-2 and TRBJ2-5; D possibly uses TRBD1 or TRBD2 (5 bases each). Germline V gene lookup returns CDR1 SGHAT and CDR2 FQNNGV. Trimming shortened V by 1 base and J by 3 bases, and 9 bases separated the two germline ends. This CDR3 spans 14 amino acids. As DNA, the CDR3 is TGTGCCAGCAGCTTAGTGAGGGGTGAAGAGACCCAGTACTTC. Translating gives CASSLVRGEETQYF.

This clone occurred once. This chain joins TRBV7-2 and TRBJ1-5, with TRBD1 as a possible D gene (6 bases). This CDR3 has 16 residues. CDR1 and CDR2 (germline): SGHTA, FQGNSA. V was trimmed by 1 base and J by 4 bases, leaving 14 bases between them. The CDR3 loop is CASSLGGRGINQPQHF. As DNA, the CDR3 is TGTGCCAGCAGCTTAGGGGGGCGCGGTATTAATCAGCCCCAGCATTTT.

This clone was seen repeatedly, ten times or more. CDR3 loop: CASSSPSSYNSPLHF. The DNA for the CDR3 is TGTGCCAGTAGTAGTCCGAGCTCCTATAATTCACCCCTCCACTTT. The rearrangement links TRBV19 to TRBJ1-6; D is ambiguous. Per the germline V gene, CDR1 is LNHDA and CDR2 is SQIVND (reference sequence). V dropped 4 bases and J dropped 0 bases, with 7 bases sitting between them. This CDR3 is built from 15 residues.

This chain connects TRBV6-1 to TRBJ2-7, with 9 bases aligning to TRBD2. CDR1 is MNHNS, CDR2 SASEGT, per germline. V lost 10 bases to trimming and J lost 0 bases; unmatched junction nucleotides: 4. The CDR3 loop spans 13 amino acids. CDR3: CATLAGTSYEQYF. The CDR3 nucleotides are TGTGCCACTCTAGCGGGAACCTCCTACGAGCAGTACTTC.

The chain uses TRBV4-2 and TRBJ2-7, with 14 bases that match TRBD2. Germline V gene lookup returns CDR1 LGHNA and CDR2 YNFKEQ. The junction had 1 base not matched to a gene; V was cut back by 0 bases and J by 6 bases. There are 15 residues in the CDR3. As DNA, the CDR3 is TGTGCCAGCAGCCAAGAGGGACTAGCGGGAGTCGAGCAGTACTTC. Its protein is CASSQEGLAGVEQYF.

The chain carries TRBV5-1 and TRBJ2-7; possible D gene TRBD2, 7 bases. CDR1 is SGHRS and CDR2 is YFSETQ in the germline V gene. Trimming stripped 2 bases from V and 7 bases from J, with 16 bases between. The CDR3 spans 14 residues. The CDR3 is CASSFAGAREEQYF. In nucleotides, the CDR3 is TGCGCCAGCAGCTTTGCGGGGGCCCGAGAGGAGCAGTACTTC.

This clone was counted between two and nine times. This rearrangement joins TRBV6-1 to TRBJ2-7; 9 nucleotides align to TRBD1. V lost 5 bases to trimming and J lost 3 bases; unmatched junction nucleotides: 5. This CDR3 contains 14 residues. CDR1 and CDR2 from the germline V gene are MNHNS and SASEGT. The CDR3 region is CASSPTGGLYEQYF. CDR3 DNA: TGTGCCAGCAGTCCGACAGGGGGGCTCTACGAGCAGTACTTC.

This clone was counted between two and nine times. This chain joins TRBV2 and TRBJ1-4; no firm D call. Trimming pared 6 bases from V and 0 bases from J, leaving 8 bases between. Germline V CDR1 and CDR2: SNHLY, FYNNEI. The CDR3 contains 14 residues. The CDR3 bases are TGTGCCAGCAGCGACCGAGCAACTAATGAAAAACTGTTTTTT. Residues: CASSDRATNEKLFF.

This clone has just one count. The chain employs TRBV5-1 and TRBJ1-5; D gene unclear. The CDR3 runs 14 residues. Germline CDR1 reads SGHRS; CDR2 reads YFSETQ. With 1 base removed from V and 8 bases from J, the gap between germline ends came to 13 bases. This CDR3 is CASSLSGPNEPQHF. The CDR3 nucleotides read TGCGCCAGCAGCTTGTCCGGGCCTAACGAGCCCCAGCATTTT.

This chain joins TRBV19 and TRBJ2-5; the D gene could be TRBD1 or TRBD2 (6 bases each). The V end lost 2 bases, the J end lost 5 bases, and 15 bases lay between the germline ends. The CDR3 length is 15 residues. Germline V gives CDR1 LNHDA, CDR2 SQIVND (reference sequence). CDR3 residues: CASSITGARFETQYF. CDR3 sequence (DNA): TGTGCCAGTAGTATAACGGGGGCTCGTTTTGAGACCCAGTACTTC.